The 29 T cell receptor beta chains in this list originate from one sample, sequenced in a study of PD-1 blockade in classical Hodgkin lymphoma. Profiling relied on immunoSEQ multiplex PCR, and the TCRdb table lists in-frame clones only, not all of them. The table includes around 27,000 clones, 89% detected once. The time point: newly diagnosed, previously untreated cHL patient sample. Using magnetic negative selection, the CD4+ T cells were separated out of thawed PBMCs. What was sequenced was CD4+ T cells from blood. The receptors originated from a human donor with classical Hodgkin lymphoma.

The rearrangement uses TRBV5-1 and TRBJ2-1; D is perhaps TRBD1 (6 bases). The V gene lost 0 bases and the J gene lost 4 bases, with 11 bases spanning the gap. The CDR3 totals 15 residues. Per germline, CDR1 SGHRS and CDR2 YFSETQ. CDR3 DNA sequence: TGCGCCAGCAGCTTGGAGGGACAACTATACAATGAGCAGTTCTTC. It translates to CASSLEGQLYNEQFF.

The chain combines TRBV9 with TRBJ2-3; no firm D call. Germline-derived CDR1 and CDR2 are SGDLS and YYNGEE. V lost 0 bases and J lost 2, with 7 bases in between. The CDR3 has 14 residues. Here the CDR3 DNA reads TGTGCCAGCAGCGTAGGTCCAGCCACAGATACGCAGTATTTT. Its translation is CASSVGPATDTQYF.

The chain's CDR3 is CASSLGGVSGNTIYF. The CDR3 coding sequence is TGTGCCAGCAGCTTAGGAGGGGTTTCTGGAAACACCATATATTTT. This chain joins TRBV7-2 and TRBJ1-3, with a tentative D call TRBD1 (5 bases). Trimming stripped 1 base from V and 1 base from J, with 8 bases between. The CDR3 runs 15 residues. Germline values: CDR1 SGHTA, CDR2 FQGNSA.

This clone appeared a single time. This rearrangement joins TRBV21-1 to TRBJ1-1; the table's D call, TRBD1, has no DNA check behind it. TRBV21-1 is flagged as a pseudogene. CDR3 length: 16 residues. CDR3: CASSKKRNQGFTEAFF. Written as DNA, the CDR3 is TGTGCCAGCAGCAAAAAGAGGAACCAGGGCTTTACTGAAGCTTTCTTT.

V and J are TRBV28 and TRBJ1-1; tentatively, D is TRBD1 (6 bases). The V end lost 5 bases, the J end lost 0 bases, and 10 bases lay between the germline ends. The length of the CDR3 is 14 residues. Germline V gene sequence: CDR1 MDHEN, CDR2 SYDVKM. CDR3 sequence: CASSATGVNTEAFF. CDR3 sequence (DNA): TGTGCCAGCAGTGCGACAGGAGTGAACACTGAAGCTTTCTTT.

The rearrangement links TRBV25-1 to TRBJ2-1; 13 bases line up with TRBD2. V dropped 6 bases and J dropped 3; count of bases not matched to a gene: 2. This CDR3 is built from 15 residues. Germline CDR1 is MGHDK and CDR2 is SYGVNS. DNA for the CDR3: TGTGCCAGCAGCCGACTAGCGGGAGGCTACAATGAGCAGTTCTTC. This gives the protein CASSRLAGGYNEQFF. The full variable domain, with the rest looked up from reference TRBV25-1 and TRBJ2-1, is EADIYQTPRYLVIGTGKKITLECSQTMGHDKMYWYQQDPGMELHLIHYSYGVNSTEKGDLSSESTVSRIRTEHFPLTLESARPSHTSQYLCASSRLAGGYNEQFFGPGTRLTVL.

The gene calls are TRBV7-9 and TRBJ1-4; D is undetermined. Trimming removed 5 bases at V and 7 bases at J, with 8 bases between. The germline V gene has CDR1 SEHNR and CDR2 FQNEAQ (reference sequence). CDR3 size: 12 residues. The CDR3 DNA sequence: TGTGCCAGCAGCCGAGAAGTTGAAAAACTGTTTTTT. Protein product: CASSREVEKLFF.

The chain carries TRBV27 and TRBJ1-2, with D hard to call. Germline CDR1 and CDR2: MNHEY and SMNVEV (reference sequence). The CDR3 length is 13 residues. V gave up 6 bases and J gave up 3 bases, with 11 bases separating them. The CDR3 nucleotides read TGTGCCAGCAGGTCTCCTGGGGACTATGGCTACACCTTC. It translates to CASRSPGDYGYTF.

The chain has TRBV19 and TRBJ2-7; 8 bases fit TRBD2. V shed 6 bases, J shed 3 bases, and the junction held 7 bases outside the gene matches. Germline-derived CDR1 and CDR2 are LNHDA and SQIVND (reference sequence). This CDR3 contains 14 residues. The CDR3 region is CASSQGLGHYEQYF. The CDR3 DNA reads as TGTGCCAGTAGCCAGGGACTAGGCCACTACGAGCAGTACTTC.

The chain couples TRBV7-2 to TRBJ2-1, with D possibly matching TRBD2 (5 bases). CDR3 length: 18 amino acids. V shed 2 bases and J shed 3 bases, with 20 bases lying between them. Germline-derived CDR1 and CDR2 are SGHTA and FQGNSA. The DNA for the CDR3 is TGTGCCAGCAGCTTATTCCCTGGCGGGCCGACCTTCTACAATGAGCAGTTCTTC. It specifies CASSLFPGGPTFYNEQFF.

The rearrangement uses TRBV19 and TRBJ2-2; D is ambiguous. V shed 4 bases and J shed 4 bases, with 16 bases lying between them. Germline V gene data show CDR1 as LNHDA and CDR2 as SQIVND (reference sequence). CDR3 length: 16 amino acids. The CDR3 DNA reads TGTGCCAGTAGTACCCAAGTACCCCCCCCCACCGGGGAGCTGTTTTTT. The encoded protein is CASSTQVPPPTGELFF.

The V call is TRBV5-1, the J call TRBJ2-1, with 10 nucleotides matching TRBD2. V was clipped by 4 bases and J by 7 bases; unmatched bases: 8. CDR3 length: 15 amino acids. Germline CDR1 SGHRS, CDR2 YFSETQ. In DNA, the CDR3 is TGCGCCAGCAGCACTCTAGCGGGAGATGGTAATGAGCAGTTCTTC. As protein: CASSTLAGDGNEQFF.

CDR3 amino acids: CASSWEREVGYEQYF. The DNA for the CDR3 is TGTGCCAGCAGCTGGGAGCGGGAGGTAGGCTACGAGCAGTACTTC. V is TRBV11-2 and J is TRBJ2-7; 9 nucleotides match TRBD2. The germline V gene encodes CDR1 SGHAT and CDR2 FQNNGV. This CDR3 has 15 residues. V gave up 4 bases and J gave up 3 bases; unmatched junction bases: 7.

CDR3 sequence reads: CASSLGGAGQPQHF. The DNA for the CDR3 is TGTGCCAGCAGCTTGGGGGGGGCGGGTCAGCCCCAGCATTTT. The rearrangement uses TRBV5-4 and TRBJ1-5; D perhaps matches TRBD1 (6 bases). CDR3 length equals 14 residues. The V gene lost 0 bases and the J gene lost 6 bases, with 10 bases spanning the gap. CDR1 SGHNT and CDR2 YYREEE come from the germline V gene (reference sequence).

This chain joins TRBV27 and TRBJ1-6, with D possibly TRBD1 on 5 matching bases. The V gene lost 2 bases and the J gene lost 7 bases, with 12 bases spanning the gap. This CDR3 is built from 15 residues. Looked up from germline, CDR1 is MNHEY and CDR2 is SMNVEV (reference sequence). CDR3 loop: CASSLRTPSNSPLHF. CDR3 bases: TGTGCCAGCAGTTTAAGGACACCGTCCAATTCACCCCTCCACTTT.

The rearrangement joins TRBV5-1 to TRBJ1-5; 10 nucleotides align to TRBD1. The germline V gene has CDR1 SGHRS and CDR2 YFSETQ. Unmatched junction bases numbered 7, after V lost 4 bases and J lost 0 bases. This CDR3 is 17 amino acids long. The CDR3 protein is CASSPGTGDVSNQPQHF. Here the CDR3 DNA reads TGCGCCAGCAGCCCGGGGACAGGGGATGTTAGCAATCAGCCCCAGCATTTT.

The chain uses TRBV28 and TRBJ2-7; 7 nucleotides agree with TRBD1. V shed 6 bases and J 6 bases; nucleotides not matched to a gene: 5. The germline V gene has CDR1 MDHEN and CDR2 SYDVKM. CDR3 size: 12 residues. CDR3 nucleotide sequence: TGTGCCAGCAGGCTGAACAGGGGCGAGCAGTACTTC. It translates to CASRLNRGEQYF.

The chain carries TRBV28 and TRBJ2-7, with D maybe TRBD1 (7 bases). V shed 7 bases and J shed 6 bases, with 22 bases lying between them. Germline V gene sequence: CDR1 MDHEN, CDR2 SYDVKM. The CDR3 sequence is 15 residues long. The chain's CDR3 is CASIQALNRGGEQYF. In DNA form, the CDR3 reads TGTGCCAGCATTCAAGCCTTGAACAGGGGAGGCGAGCAGTACTTC.

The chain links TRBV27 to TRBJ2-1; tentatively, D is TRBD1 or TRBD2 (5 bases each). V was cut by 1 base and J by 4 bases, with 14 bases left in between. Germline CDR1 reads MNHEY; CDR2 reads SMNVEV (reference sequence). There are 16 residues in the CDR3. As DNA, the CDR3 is TGTGCCAGCAGTTTATACCCCGGGACCTTATACAATGAGCAGTTCTTC. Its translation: CASSLYPGTLYNEQFF.

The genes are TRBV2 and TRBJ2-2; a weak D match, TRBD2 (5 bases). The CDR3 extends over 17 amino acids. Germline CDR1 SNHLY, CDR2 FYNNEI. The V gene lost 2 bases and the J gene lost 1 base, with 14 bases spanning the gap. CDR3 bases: TGTGCCAGCAGTGAAAGGAGCGGACCCTTGAACACCGGGGAGCTGTTTTTT. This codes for CASSERSGPLNTGELFF.

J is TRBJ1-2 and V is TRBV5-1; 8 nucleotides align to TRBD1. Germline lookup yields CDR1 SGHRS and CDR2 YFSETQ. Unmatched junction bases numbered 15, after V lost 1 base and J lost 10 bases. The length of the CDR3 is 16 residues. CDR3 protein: CASSLTTGQGQVDYTF. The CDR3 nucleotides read TGCGCCAGCAGCTTGACCACCGGACAGGGCCAAGTAGACTACACCTTC.

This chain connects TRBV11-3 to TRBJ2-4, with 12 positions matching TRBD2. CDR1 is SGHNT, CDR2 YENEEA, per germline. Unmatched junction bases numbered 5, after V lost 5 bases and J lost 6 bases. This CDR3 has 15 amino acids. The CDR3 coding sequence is TGTGCCAGCAGCCCAGGACTAGCGGGAACAAACATTCAGTACTTC. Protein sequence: CASSPGLAGTNIQYF.

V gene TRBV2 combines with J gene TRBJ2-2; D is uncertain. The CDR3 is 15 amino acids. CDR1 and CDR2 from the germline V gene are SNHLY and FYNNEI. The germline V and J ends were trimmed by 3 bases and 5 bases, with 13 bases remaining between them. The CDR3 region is CASSEEQVQTGELFF. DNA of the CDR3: TGTGCCAGCAGTGAGGAACAAGTCCAAACCGGGGAGCTGTTTTTT. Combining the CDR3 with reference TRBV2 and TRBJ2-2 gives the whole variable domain EPEVTQTPSHQVTQMGQEVILRCVPISNHLYFYWYRQILGQKVEFLVSFYNNEISEKSEIFDDQFSVERPDGSNFTLKIRSTKLEDSAMYFCASSEEQVQTGELFFGEGSRLTVL.

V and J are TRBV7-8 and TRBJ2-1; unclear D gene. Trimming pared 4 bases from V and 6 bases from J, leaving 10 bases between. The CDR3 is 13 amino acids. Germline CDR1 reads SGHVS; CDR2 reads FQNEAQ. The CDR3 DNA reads TGTGCCAGCAGCTCCTTAGTAGGCAATGAGCAGTTCTTC. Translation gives CASSSLVGNEQFF.

Written as DNA, the CDR3 is TGTGCCAGCAGTTTATTGACGGTTACTAACTATGGCTACACCTTC. Its translation is CASSLLTVTNYGYTF. The V gene is TRBV28, the J gene TRBJ1-2; the D is unclear. The germline V and J ends were trimmed by 1 base and 0 bases, with 9 bases remaining between them. The CDR3 covers 15 residues. CDR1 is MDHEN and CDR2 is SYDVKM in the germline V gene.

CDR3 in amino acids: CASSLAAAGTSGMLSDTQYF. CDR3 coding DNA: TGTGCCAGCAGCTTAGCGGCTGCCGGGACTAGCGGGATGTTGTCAGATACGCAGTATTTT. The V and J genes are TRBV7-2 and TRBJ2-3; 13 bases fit TRBD2. Germline-derived CDR1 and CDR2 are SGHTA and FQGNSA. The CDR3 contains 20 residues. J gave up 4 bases and V 0 bases, and 13 bases lay outside the gene matches. The full variable domain, completed using reference TRBV7-2 and TRBJ2-3, is GAGVSQSPSNKVTEKGKDVELRCDPISGHTALYWYRQSLGQGLEFLIYFQGNSAPDKSGLPSDRFSAERTGGSVSTLTIQRTQQEDSAVYLCASSLAAAGTSGMLSDTQYFGPGTRLTVL.

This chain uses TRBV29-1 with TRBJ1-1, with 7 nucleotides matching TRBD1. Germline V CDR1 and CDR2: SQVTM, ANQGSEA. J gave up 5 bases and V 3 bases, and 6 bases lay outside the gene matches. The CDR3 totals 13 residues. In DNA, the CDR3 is TGCAGCGTTGAGGTGGGACAGCAAACTGAAGCTTTCTTT. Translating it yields CSVEVGQQTEAFF.

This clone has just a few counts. For the CDR3, the DNA is TGCAGCGTTGTAGGGACATCAGCCGAGACCCAGTACTTC. It yields the protein CSVVGTSAETQYF. The chain links TRBV29-1 to TRBJ2-5, with a weak D call TRBD1 (6 bases). V dropped 4 bases and J dropped 5 bases, with 14 bases sitting between them. The CDR3 is 13 residues long. The germline CDR1 and CDR2 sequences are SQVTM and ANQGSEA.

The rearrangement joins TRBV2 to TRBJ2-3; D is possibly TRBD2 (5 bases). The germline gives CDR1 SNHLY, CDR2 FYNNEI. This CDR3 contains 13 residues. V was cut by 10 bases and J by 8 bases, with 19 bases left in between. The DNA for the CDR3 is TGTGCCACCAACCGGGAACCTAAATCTACGCAGTATTTT. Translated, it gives CATNREPKSTQYF.